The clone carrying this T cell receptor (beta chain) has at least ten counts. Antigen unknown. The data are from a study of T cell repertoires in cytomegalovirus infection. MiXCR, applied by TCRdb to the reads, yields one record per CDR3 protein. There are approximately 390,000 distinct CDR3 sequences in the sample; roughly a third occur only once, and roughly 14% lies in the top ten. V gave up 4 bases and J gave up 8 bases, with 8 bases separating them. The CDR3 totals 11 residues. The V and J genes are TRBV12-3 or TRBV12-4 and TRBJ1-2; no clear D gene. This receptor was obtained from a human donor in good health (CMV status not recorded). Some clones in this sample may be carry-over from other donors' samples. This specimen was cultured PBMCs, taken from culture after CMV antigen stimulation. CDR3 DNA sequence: TGTGCCAGCAGTTCGTCAGTGGGCTACACCTTC. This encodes CASSSSVGYTF.